The T cell receptor beta chain described here comes from a study of T-cell reconstitution after alpha-beta-depleted transplantation in children. Unique molecular identifiers were incorporated during preparation of the TCRbeta library. Each CDR3 protein gets one entry after TCRdb re-called the PCR reads with MiXCR. This table has roughly 610,000 distinct CDR3 sequences, 8% to 11% appearing once. The CDR3 covers 12 residues. Trimming stripped 4 bases from V and 4 bases from J, with 8 bases between. Germline CDR1 reads DFQATT; CDR2 reads SNEGSKA (reference sequence). In its sample, this clonotype was seen a few times.

The chain recombines TRBV20-1 with TRBJ2-1; D is unclear. The input for sequencing was PBMCs from the stem cell graft donor, taken from the stem cell graft. The origin of this receptor is a human donor who donated a stem cell graft to a child with acute myeloid leukemia. CDR3 sequence reads: CSATRSYNEQFF. Here the CDR3 DNA reads TGCAGTGCTACTAGATCTTACAATGAGCAGTTCTTC.